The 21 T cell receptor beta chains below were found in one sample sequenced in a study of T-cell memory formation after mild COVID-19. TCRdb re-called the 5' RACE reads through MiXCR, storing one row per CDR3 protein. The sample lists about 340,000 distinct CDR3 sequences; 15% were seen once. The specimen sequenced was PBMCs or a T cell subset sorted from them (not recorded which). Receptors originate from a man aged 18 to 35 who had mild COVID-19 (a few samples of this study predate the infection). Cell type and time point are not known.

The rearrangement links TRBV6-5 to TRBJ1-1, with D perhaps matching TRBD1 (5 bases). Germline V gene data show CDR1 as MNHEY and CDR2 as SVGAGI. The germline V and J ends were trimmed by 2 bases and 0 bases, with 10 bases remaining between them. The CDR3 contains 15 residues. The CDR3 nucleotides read TGTGCCAGCAGTTACATTGGGGGAGTGAACACTGAAGCTTTCTTT. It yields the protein CASSYIGGVNTEAFF.

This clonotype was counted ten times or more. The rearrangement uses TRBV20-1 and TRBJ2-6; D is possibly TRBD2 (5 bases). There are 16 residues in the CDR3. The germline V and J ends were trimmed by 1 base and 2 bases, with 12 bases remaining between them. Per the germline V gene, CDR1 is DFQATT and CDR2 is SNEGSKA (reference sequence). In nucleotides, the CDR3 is TGCAGTGCTAGAGTTTCGGGAATAGCTGGGGCCAACGTCCTGACTTTC. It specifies CSARVSGIAGANVLTF.

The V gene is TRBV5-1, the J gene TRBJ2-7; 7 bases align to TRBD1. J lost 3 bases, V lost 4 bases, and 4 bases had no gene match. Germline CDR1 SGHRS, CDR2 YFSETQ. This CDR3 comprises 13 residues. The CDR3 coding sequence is TGCGCCAGCAGCCCTGGACAGGACTACGAGCAGTACTTC. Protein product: CASSPGQDYEQYF. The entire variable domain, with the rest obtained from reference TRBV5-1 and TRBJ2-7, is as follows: KAGVTQTPRYLIKTRGQQVTLSCSPISGHRSVSWYQQTPGQGLQFLFEYFSETQRNKGNFPGRFSGRQFSNSRSEMNVSTLELGDSALYLCASSPGQDYEQYFGPGTRLTVT.

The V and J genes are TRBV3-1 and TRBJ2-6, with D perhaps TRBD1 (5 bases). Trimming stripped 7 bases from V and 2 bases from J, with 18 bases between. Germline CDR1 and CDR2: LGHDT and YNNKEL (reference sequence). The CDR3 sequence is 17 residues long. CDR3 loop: CASNSGQGLTGANVLTF. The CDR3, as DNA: TGTGCCAGCAACTCGGGCCAGGGCTTAACTGGGGCCAACGTCCTGACTTTC.

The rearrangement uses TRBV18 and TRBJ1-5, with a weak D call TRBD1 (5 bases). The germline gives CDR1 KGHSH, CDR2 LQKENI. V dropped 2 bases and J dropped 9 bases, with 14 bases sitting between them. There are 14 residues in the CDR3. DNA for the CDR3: TGTGCCAGCTCACCAGACGAAGGGGTTCCGCCCCAGCATTTT. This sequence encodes CASSPDEGVPPQHF.

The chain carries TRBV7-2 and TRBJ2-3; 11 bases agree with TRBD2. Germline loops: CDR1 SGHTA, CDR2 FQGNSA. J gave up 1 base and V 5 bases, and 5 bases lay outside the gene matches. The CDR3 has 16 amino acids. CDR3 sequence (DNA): TGTGCCAGCAGCCTCTGGACTAGCGGGCGCACAGATACGCAGTATTTT. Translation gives CASSLWTSGRTDTQYF.

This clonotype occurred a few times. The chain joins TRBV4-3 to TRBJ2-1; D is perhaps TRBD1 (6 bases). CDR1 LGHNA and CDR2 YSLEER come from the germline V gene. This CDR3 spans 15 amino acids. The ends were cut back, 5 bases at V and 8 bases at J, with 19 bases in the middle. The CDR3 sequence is CASSNDRQSIYEQFF. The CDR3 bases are TGCGCCAGCAGCAACGACAGGCAGTCTATCTATGAGCAGTTCTTC.

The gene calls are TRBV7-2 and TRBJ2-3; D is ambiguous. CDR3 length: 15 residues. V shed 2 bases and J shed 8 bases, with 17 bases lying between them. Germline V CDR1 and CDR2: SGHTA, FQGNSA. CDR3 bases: TGTGCCAGCAGCTTATTGGCAGGCACTGATGGTACGCAGTATTTT. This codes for CASSLLAGTDGTQYF.

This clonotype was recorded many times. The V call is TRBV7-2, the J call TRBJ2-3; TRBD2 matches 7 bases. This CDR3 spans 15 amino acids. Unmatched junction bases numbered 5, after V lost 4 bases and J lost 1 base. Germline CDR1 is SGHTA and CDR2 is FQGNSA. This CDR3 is CASSSLAARTDTQYF. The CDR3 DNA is TGTGCCAGCAGCTCCCTAGCGGCGCGCACAGATACGCAGTATTTT. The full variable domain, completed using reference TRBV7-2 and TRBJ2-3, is GAGVSQSPSNKVTEKGKDVELRCDPISGHTALYWYRQSLGQGLEFLIYFQGNSAPDKSGLPSDRFSAERTGGSVSTLTIQRTQQEDSAVYLCASSSLAARTDTQYFGPGTRLTVL.

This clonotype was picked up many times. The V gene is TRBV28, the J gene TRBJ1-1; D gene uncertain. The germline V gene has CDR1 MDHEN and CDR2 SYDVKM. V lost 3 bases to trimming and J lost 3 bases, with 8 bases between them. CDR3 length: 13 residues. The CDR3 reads CASSLKQYTEAFF. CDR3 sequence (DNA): TGTGCCAGCAGTTTGAAACAGTACACTGAAGCTTTCTTT.

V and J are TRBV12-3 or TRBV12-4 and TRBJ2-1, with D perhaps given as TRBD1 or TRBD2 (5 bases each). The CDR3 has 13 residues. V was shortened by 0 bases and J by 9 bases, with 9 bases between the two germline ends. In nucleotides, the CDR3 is TGTGCCAGCAGTTTAGCGGGGGACGGTGAGCAGTTCTTC. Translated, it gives CASSLAGDGEQFF.

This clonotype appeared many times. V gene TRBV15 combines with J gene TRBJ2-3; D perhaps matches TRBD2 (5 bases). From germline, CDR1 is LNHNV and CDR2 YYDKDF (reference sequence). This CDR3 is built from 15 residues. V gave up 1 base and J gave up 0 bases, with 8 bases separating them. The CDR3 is CATSRGRTSTDTQYF. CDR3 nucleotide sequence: TGTGCCACCAGCAGAGGACGGACTAGCACAGATACGCAGTATTTT.

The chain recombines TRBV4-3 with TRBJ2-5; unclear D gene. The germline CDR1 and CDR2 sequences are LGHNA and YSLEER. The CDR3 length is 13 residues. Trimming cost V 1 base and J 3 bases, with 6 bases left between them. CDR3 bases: TGCGCCAGCAGCCAAGCGCTAAAAGAGACCCAGTACTTC. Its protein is CASSQALKETQYF.

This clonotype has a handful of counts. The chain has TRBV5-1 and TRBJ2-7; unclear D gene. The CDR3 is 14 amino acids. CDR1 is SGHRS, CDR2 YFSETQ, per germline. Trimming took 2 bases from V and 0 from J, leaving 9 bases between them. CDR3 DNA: TGCGCCAGCAGCTTTTCCGGGCCCTCCTACGAGCAGTACTTC. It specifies CASSFSGPSYEQYF.

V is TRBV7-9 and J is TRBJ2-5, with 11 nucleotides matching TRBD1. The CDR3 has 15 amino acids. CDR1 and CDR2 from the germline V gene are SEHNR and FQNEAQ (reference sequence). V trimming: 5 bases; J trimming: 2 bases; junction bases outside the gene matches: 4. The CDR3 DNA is TGTGCCAGCAGCAAGGACAGGGGGCCTCAAGAGACCCAGTACTTC. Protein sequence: CASSKDRGPQETQYF.

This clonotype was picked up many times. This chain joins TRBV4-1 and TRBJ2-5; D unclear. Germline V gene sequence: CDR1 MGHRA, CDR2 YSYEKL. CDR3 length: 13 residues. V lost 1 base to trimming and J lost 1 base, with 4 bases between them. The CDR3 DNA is TGCGCCAGCAGCCAAGCCCCCCAAGAGACCCAGTACTTC. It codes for CASSQAPQETQYF.

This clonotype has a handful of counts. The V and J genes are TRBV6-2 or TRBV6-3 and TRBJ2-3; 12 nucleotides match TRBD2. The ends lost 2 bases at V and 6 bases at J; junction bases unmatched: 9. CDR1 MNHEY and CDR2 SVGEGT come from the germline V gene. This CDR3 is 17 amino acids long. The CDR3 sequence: CASSYVLAGGLKDTQYF. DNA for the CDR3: TGTGCCAGCAGTTACGTGCTAGCGGGGGGGCTTAAGGATACGCAGTATTTT.

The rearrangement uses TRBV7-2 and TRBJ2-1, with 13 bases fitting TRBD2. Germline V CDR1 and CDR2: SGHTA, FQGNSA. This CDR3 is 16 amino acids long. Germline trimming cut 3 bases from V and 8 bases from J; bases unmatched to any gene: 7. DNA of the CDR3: TGTGCCAGCAGCTTTACTAGCGGGGGGGCCAAGGATGAGCAGTTCTTC. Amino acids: CASSFTSGGAKDEQFF. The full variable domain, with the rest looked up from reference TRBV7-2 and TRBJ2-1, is GAGVSQSPSNKVTEKGKDVELRCDPISGHTALYWYRQSLGQGLEFLIYFQGNSAPDKSGLPSDRFSAERTGGSVSTLTIQRTQQEDSAVYLCASSFTSGGAKDEQFFGPGTRLTVL.

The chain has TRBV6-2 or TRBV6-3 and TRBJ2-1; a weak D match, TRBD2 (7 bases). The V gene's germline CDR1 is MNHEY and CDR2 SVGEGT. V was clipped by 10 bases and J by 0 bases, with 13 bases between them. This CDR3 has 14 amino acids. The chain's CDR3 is CATGGGSSYNEQFF. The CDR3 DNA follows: TGTGCCACCGGGGGCGGGAGCTCCTACAATGAGCAGTTCTTC.

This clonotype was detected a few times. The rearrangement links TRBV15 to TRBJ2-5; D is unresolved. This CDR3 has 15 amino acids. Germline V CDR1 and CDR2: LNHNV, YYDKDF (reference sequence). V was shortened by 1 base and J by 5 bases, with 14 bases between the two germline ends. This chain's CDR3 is CATSRGLGSQETQYF. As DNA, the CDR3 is TGTGCCACCAGCAGAGGATTGGGAAGCCAGGAGACCCAGTACTTC.

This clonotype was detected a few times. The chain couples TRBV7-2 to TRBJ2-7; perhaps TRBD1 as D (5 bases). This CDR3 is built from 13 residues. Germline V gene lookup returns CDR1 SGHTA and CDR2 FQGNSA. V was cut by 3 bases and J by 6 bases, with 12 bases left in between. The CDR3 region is CASSLSGMPEQYV. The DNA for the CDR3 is TGTGCCAGCAGCTTGTCAGGGATGCCCGAGCAGTACGTC.